The clone carrying this TCR beta chain has only one observation. No antigen is known for it. These data come from a study of OX40 agonist ivuxolimab in advanced cancers. Study information: In this trial design, patients received ivuxolimab intravenously at 0.01 to 10 mg/kg every 2 weeks. Enrollees could have had prior anti-PD-1, anti-PD-L1 or anti-CTLA-4 therapy, which 35% to 40% had received.

Only in-frame clones appear in the TCRdb table, and some are missing; sequencing was by immunoSEQ multiplex PCR. The table lists about 88,000 clones, approximately 85% of them singletons. V was trimmed by 3 bases and J by 1 base, leaving 9 bases between them. CDR3 length equals 14 residues. Germline V gene sequence: CDR1 SGDLS, CDR2 YYNGEE. Study observations and caveats: In CD8+ T cells, expanded clones were on average more numerous than in CD4+.

This receptor was identified in an adult with an advanced solid tumor such as melanoma, head and neck, liver or kidney cancer. The chain couples TRBV9 to TRBJ2-3; TRBD1 is a possible D gene (5 bases). The input for sequencing was CD4+ or CD8+ T cells sorted from blood, taken in a trial of the OX40 agonist ivuxolimab. This CDR3 is CASSGGSRTDTQYF. In nucleotides, the CDR3 is TGTGCCAGCAGCGGGGGCTCCCGCACAGATACGCAGTATTTT.